This T cell receptor (beta chain) was observed in a study of OX40 agonist ivuxolimab in advanced cancers. Background on the study: Patients achieving partial responses numbered three: one hepatocellular carcinoma case and two cutaneous melanoma cases. Study observations and caveats: CD4+ and CD8+ blood T cells expanded clonally by week 6 at 0.1 to 3.0 mg/kg. Partial responders at 0.1-3.0 mg/kg had among the lowest clonal expansion.

Germline V gene lookup returns CDR1 MNHEY and CDR2 SMNVEV (reference sequence). The CDR3 spans 15 residues. V lost 3 bases to trimming and J lost 6 bases; unmatched junction nucleotides: 5. Profiled with immunoSEQ multiplex PCR; TCRdb holds only in-frame clones, not every one. Of just over 90,000 clones in the sample, approximately 90% were seen once. Drawing of blood for sampling happened at baseline, at cycle 4 day 1, and at cycle 7 day 1. In regard to this clone: Its antigen is unknown.

The origin of this receptor is an adult with an advanced solid tumor such as melanoma, head and neck, liver or kidney cancer. The V and J genes are TRBV27 and TRBJ2-3; 11 positions agree with TRBD2. Specimen: CD4+ or CD8+ T cells sorted from blood, collected in a trial of the OX40 agonist ivuxolimab. For the CDR3, the DNA is TGTGCCAGCAGTTTCCTAGCGGGAGGTCGGGATACGCAGTATTTT. This translates into CASSFLAGGRDTQYF.